This TCR beta chain was identified in a study of cytomegalovirus exposure and HLA in healthy donors. Study findings and constraints: An apparent linkage of common viral pathogens to several of the most significant clusters emerged in a later analysis. With high specificity and sensitivity, the classifier reportedly diagnosed cytomegalovirus status.

Per the germline V gene, CDR1 is SQVTM and CDR2 is ANQGSEA. This CDR3 is built from 11 residues. V lost 6 bases and J lost 8, with 11 bases in between. The study ran its PCR with 60 Vbeta and 13 Jbeta primers. Clones were sequenced by immunoSEQ multiplex PCR, and TCRdb holds only the in-frame ones, with some missing. The sample shows 200,000 to 250,000 clones, around 64% of them seen only once. Regarding this clone: Its antigen is unidentified.

Sequenced sample: PBMCs. This chain joins TRBV29-1 and TRBJ2-1; the D gene is possibly TRBD2 (5 bases). This receptor was taken from a man aged 35 to 55 in good health and CMV-seropositive. DNA of the CDR3: TGCAGCGTGGGCGAGGGTTATGAGCAGTTCTTC. This translates into CSVGEGYEQFF.